One sample yielded the 20 T cell receptor beta chains listed below, sequenced in a study of T-cell reconstitution after alpha-beta-depleted transplantation in children. Unique molecular identifiers featured in how the TCRbeta library was prepared. TCRdb reprocessed the PCR reads via MiXCR and lists one record per CDR3 protein. The data contain roughly 100,000 distinct CDR3 sequences, around 7% of them singletons. Here the sequenced sample was PBMCs, taken before TCRalphabeta/CD19-depleted stem cell transplant. Source of these receptors: a boy between 2 and 10 years old with acute lymphoblastic leukemia, due to receive a stem cell transplant.

This clonotype occurred many times. The rearrangement joins TRBV5-1 to TRBJ2-1; 9 bases agree with TRBD2. This CDR3 contains 16 residues. CDR1 SGHRS and CDR2 YFSETQ come from the germline V gene. V lost 2 bases to trimming and J lost 7 bases; unmatched junction nucleotides: 10. The CDR3 sequence is CASSLLWSGGKNEQFF. The CDR3 DNA reads TGCGCCAGCAGCTTACTTTGGAGCGGGGGGAAAAATGAGCAGTTCTTC.

This sequence joins TRBV6-1 and TRBJ1-2; D remains unclear. This CDR3 comprises 14 residues. Germline assignment: CDR1 MNHNS and CDR2 SASEGT. V was trimmed by 8 bases and J by 4 bases, leaving 17 bases between them. The CDR3 spells CASQPENALYGYTF. CDR3 DNA: TGTGCCAGCCAACCAGAGAACGCTCTCTATGGCTACACCTTC.

The sample holds many counts of this clonotype. The V and J genes are TRBV15 and TRBJ2-3; 15 bases map to TRBD2. CDR3 length: 18 amino acids. Per the germline V gene, CDR1 is LNHNV and CDR2 is YYDKDF (reference sequence). Unmatched junction bases numbered 14, after V lost 4 bases and J lost 9 bases. CDR3 coding DNA: TGTGCCACCAGCACGACCCCGGGACTAGCGGGGGGCCACCGAACGCAGTATTTT. It codes for CATSTTPGLAGGHRTQYF.

This clonotype came up a few times. The chain is built from TRBV12-3 or TRBV12-4 and TRBJ1-1; D gene ambiguous. This CDR3 region has 14 residues. V was shortened by 2 bases and J by 5 bases, with 12 bases between the two germline ends. The CDR3 sequence is CASSLFSAGTEAFF. CDR3 nucleotide sequence: TGTGCCAGCAGTTTATTTTCGGCGGGTACTGAAGCTTTCTTT.

This clonotype turned up a few times. V usage is TRBV24-1 and J usage is TRBJ1-2; TRBD1 matches 10 bases. Germline values: CDR1 KGHDR, CDR2 SFDVKD. V was pared by 7 bases and J by 8 bases, with 9 bases of the junction left unmatched. The CDR3 length is 14 residues. CDR3 loop: CATSSTGGERGYTF. The CDR3 nucleotides are TGTGCCACCAGCTCGACAGGGGGCGAGAGGGGCTACACCTTC.

The sample holds many counts of this clonotype. The CDR3 DNA sequence: TGTGCCAGCAGGTCCCCCCAGGGGGCCGGCTATGGCTACACCTTC. Translating gives CASRSPQGAGYGYTF. The genes are TRBV2 and TRBJ1-2; TRBD1 matches at 8 bases. Trimming cost V 6 bases and J 4 bases; bases outside gene matches: 10. CDR1 is SNHLY and CDR2 is FYNNEI in the germline V gene. The CDR3 covers 15 residues.

The chain carries TRBV7-8 and TRBJ2-1; 7 nucleotides match TRBD1. Germline V gene sequence: CDR1 SGHVS, CDR2 FQNEAQ. The length of the CDR3 is 15 residues. Trimming cost V 5 bases and J 1 base; bases outside gene matches: 5. CDR3 coding DNA: TGTGCCAGCAGCCTAACAGGGGTTTCCTACAATGAGCAGTTCTTC. Translating gives CASSLTGVSYNEQFF.

This clonotype appeared a few times. V and J are TRBV11-2 and TRBJ1-2; D gene uncertain. The V gene lost 0 bases and the J gene lost 3 bases, with 5 bases spanning the gap. Per germline, CDR1 SGHAT and CDR2 FQNNGV. This CDR3 is built from 13 residues. The chain's CDR3 is CASSLDSHYGYTF. In DNA, the CDR3 is TGTGCCAGCAGCTTAGACAGCCACTATGGCTACACCTTC.

The rearrangement joins TRBV7-2 to TRBJ1-1; possibly TRBD1 for D (5 bases). Germline values: CDR1 SGHTA, CDR2 FQGNSA. The CDR3 consists of 15 residues. Trimming removed 3 bases from V and 0 bases from J, with 11 bases in between. The CDR3 DNA follows: TGTGCCAGCAGCTTGGGCGGGGCATTGAACACTGAAGCTTTCTTT. Translating it yields CASSLGGALNTEAFF.

On this clonotype: A much larger clone sits a single nucleotide away, making a read error possible. The gene calls are TRBV10-3 and TRBJ2-7, with D perhaps matching TRBD1 (6 bases). The CDR3 is 14 amino acids. CDR1 ENHRY and CDR2 SYGVKD come from the germline V gene. CDR3: CAISIGQSSYEEYF. The DNA for the CDR3 is TGTGCCATCTCAATCGGACAGTCTTCCTACGAGGAGTACTTC.

This clonotype was observed a handful of times. The V gene is TRBV20-1, the J gene TRBJ1-2; D may be TRBD1 (5 bases). Deletions cut 6 bases from V and 0 bases from J, with 17 bases between. The CDR3 is 15 residues long. Germline CDR1 DFQATT, CDR2 SNEGSKA (reference sequence). Here the CDR3 reads CSALIDSVANYGYTF. The CDR3 DNA follows: TGCAGTGCCCTGATCGACAGCGTGGCTAACTATGGCTACACCTTC.

The V and J genes are TRBV3-1 and TRBJ2-1; 11 nucleotides match TRBD2. Unmatched junction bases numbered 11, after V lost 7 bases and J lost 9 bases. This CDR3 comprises 15 residues. Germline V gene sequence: CDR1 LGHDT, CDR2 YNNKEL (reference sequence). DNA of the CDR3: TGTGCCAGCACCCCTTCCTTAGCGGGGGGGGTTGAGCAGTTCTTC. Protein product: CASTPSLAGGVEQFF.

This clonotype was picked up many times. The V and J genes are TRBV3-1 and TRBJ2-7, with D possibly matching TRBD1 (6 bases). Germline CDR1 reads LGHDT; CDR2 reads YNNKEL (reference sequence). V gave up 3 bases and J gave up 6 bases, with 15 bases separating them. The CDR3 extends over 14 amino acids. CDR3 nucleotides: TGTGCCAGCAGCCACCCTACCGGGACACCCGAGCAGTACTTC. Translation gives CASSHPTGTPEQYF.

The chain employs TRBV25-1 and TRBJ2-7; the match to TRBD2 covers 8 bases. The CDR3 runs 17 residues. Germline V lookup: CDR1 MGHDK, CDR2 SYGVNS. The V segment lost 6 bases and the J segment 2 bases; nucleotides outside the gene matches: 15. The CDR3 DNA reads as TGTGCCAGCAGCGACCTACTTACTAGCGGTCGACCCTACGAGCAGTACTTC. Translating gives CASSDLLTSGRPYEQYF.

This chain links TRBV6-1 with TRBJ2-3, with D perhaps given as TRBD1 or TRBD2 (5 bases each). Trimming took off 8 bases at V and 1 base at J, with 16 bases between the two ends. The CDR3 totals 15 residues. The germline V gene has CDR1 MNHNS and CDR2 SASEGT. In DNA form, the CDR3 reads TGTGCCAGCCGCCCGCCGGGACCGGGCACAGATACGCAGTATTTT. Translating it yields CASRPPGPGTDTQYF.

Many counts were recorded for this clonotype. The rearrangement joins TRBV4-1 to TRBJ2-1, with 15 bases identical to TRBD2. This CDR3 contains 17 residues. The J segment lost 7 bases and the V segment lost 4 bases, leaving 8 bases of the junction unmatched. Per the germline V gene, CDR1 is MGHRA and CDR2 is YSYEKL. The CDR3 DNA reads as TGCGCCAGCAGCCCCCCGCGGACTAGCGGGGGGGAAAATGAGCAGTTCTTC. This translates into CASSPPRTSGGENEQFF.

The chain joins TRBV20-1 to TRBJ2-3; no firm D call. Germline V CDR1 and CDR2: DFQATT, SNEGSKA (reference sequence). There are 12 residues in the CDR3. V gave up 6 bases and J gave up 6 bases, with 13 bases separating them. The CDR3 DNA reads TGCAGTGCCCCCCTCACCGCGGATACGCAGTATTTT. This gives the protein CSAPLTADTQYF.

This clonotype occurred many times. This sequence joins TRBV6-1 and TRBJ2-3; 10 bases map to TRBD2. With V trimmed by 2 bases and J by 6 bases, 5 bases remained unmatched. Germline V gene sequence: CDR1 MNHNS, CDR2 SASEGT. CDR3 length: 15 residues. CDR3 region: CASSEMSGGADTQYF. CDR3 DNA sequence: TGTGCCAGCAGTGAAATGAGCGGGGGGGCCGATACGCAGTATTTT.

As to this clonotype: This clone may be a read error of a much larger clone one base away. V and J are TRBV5-1 and TRBJ1-1; weak D call: TRBD1 (6 bases). Trimming cost V 2 bases and J 6 bases, with 14 bases left between them. This CDR3 region has 14 residues. The germline V gene has CDR1 SGHRS and CDR2 YFSETQ. In nucleotides, the CDR3 is TGCGCCAGCAGCTTAGACAGGTGGATCTCTGAAGCTTTCTTT. Its translation: CASSLDRWISEAFF.

This clonotype was counted between two and nine times. The chain employs TRBV12-3 or TRBV12-4 and TRBJ1-2; D unclear. Trimming left V 4 bases short and J 6 bases short, with 12 bases between. The CDR3 runs 13 residues. CDR3 amino acids: CASSYRGSNGYTF. In DNA, the CDR3 is TGTGCCAGCAGTTACCGTGGAAGCAATGGCTACACCTTC.